This TCR beta chain was sequenced for a study of CD8+CD57+ T cells in acquired aplastic anemia. Germline V gene lookup returns CDR1 SGHNT and CDR2 YYREEE (reference sequence). Unmatched junction bases numbered 4, after V lost 0 bases and J lost 6 bases. The CDR3 is 15 amino acids. The table lists this clonotype with many counts. By flow cytometry, patients selected for sequencing had shown an expansion of CD8+CD57+ cells. TCR beta VDJ and CDR3 were profiled, and genomic DNA was the template. TCRdb used MiXCR to reprocess the reads, holding one entry per CDR3 protein. The table has about 150,000 distinct CDR3 sequences, around half seen once.

This TCR derives from a human donor with aplastic anemia. The specimen sequenced was sorted CD4+, CD8+, or CD8+CD57+ T cells (not recorded which) from PBMCs. The J gene is TRBJ2-5, the V gene TRBV5-4, with 11 bases matching TRBD2. In DNA, the CDR3 is TGTGCCAGCAGCTTGGCCAGGACTAGCGGGCAGACCCAGTACTTC. It codes for CASSLARTSGQTQYF.